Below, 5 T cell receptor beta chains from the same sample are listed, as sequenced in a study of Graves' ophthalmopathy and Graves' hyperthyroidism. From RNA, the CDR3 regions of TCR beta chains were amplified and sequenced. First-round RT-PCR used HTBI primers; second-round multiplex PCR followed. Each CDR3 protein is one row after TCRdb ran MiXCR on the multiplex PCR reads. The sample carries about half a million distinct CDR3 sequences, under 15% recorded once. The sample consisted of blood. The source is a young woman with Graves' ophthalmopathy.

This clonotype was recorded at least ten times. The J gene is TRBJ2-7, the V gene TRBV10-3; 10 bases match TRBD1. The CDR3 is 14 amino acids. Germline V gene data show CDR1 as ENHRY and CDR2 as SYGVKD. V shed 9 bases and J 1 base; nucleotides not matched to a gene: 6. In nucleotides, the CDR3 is TGTGCCATTGGGGAGGGACAGGGGTCCTACGAGCAGTACTTC. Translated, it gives CAIGEGQGSYEQYF.

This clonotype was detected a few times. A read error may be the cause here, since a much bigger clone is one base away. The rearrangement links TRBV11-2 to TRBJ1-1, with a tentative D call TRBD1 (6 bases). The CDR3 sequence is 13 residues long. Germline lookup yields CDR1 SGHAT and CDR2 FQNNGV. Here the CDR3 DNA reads TGTGCCACCCACTCGACCCACAGGGTTGAAGCTTGCTTT. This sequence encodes CATHSTHRVEACF.

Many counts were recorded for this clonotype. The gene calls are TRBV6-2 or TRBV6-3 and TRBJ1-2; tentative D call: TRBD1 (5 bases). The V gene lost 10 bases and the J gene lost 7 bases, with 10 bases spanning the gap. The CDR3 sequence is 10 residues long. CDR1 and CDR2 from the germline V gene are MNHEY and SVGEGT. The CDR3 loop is CATKRGGYTF. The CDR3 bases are TGTGCCACCAAAAGGGGTGGCTACACCTTC.

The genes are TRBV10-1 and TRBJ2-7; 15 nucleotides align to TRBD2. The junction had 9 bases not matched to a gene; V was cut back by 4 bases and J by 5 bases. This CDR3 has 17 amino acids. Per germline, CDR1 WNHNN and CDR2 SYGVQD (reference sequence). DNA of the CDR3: TGCGCCAGCAGTGGACGGACTAGCGGGAGGGCCTTCGACGAGCAGTACTTC. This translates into CASSGRTSGRAFDEQYF.

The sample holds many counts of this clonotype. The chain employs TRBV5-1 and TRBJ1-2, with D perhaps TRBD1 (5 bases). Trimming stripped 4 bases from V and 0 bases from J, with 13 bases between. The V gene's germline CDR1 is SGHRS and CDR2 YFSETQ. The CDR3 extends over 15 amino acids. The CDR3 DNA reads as TGCGCCAGCAGCCCCGGGGACCGAGCTAACTATGGCTACACCTTC. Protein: CASSPGDRANYGYTF. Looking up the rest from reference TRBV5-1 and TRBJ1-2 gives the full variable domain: KAGVTQTPRYLIKTRGQQVTLSCSPISGHRSVSWYQQTPGQGLQFLFEYFSETQRNKGNFPGRFSGRQFSNSRSEMNVSTLELGDSALYLCASSPGDRANYGYTFGSGTRLTVV.